These 28 T cell receptor beta chains were sequenced from one sample in a study of blood T cell repertoires in COVID-19 (dated by TCRdb to about 2020). Library creation used the immunoSEQ multiplex PCR assay. TCRdb provides this immuneACCESS table in a form limited to in-frame rearrangements. Some clones are lacking; in checked studies, under half of them reflect an unresolved V gene, and why the rest are absent is not known. The sample table contains hundreds of thousands of clones; only one count was recorded for about 89% of them. The ten largest clonotypes hold less than 3.5% of the sample. The sample consisted of peripheral blood. These receptors came from a woman in her twenties or thirties with COVID-19, enrolled during active disease.

This chain joins TRBV11-2 and TRBJ2-3; TRBD2 might be the D (6 bases). The V end lost 5 bases, the J end lost 1 base, and 13 bases lay between the germline ends. The germline V gene encodes CDR1 SGHAT and CDR2 FQNNGV. The CDR3 contains 15 residues. CDR3 amino acids: CASSLGSRGTDTQYF. CDR3 in DNA: TGTGCCAGCAGCCTCGGGAGTCGGGGCACAGATACGCAGTATTTT.

A single count supports this clone. The gene calls are TRBV9 and TRBJ2-2, with TRBD1 matching over 9 bases. Germline CDR1 reads SGDLS; CDR2 reads YYNGEE. The length of the CDR3 is 16 residues. Trimming at V came to 0 bases and at J to 5 bases, leaving 5 bases not matched to a gene. CDR3 loop: CASSVETGGRTGELFF. The CDR3 region has the DNA TGTGCCAGCAGCGTAGAGACAGGGGGGAGGACCGGGGAGCTGTTTTTT. Full variable domain (outside the CDR3, taken from reference TRBV9 and TRBJ2-2): DSGVTQTPKHLITATGQRVTLRCSPRSGDLSVYWYQQSLDQGLQFLIQYYNGEERAKGNILERFSAQQFPDLHSELNLSSLELGDSALYFCASSVETGGRTGELFFGEGSRLTVL.

The sample holds a few counts of this clone. The V gene is TRBV6-1, the J gene TRBJ2-7, with 10 bases that match TRBD2. Germline CDR1 reads MNHNS; CDR2 reads SASEGT. V lost 5 bases to trimming and J lost 3 bases; unmatched junction nucleotides: 7. The CDR3 has 15 amino acids. CDR3 in DNA: TGTGCCAGCAGTCCCGAGGCTAGCGGGAGCTACGAGCAGTACGTC. Amino acid sequence: CASSPEASGSYEQYV.

This chain uses TRBV2 with TRBJ2-7; TRBD1 aligns across 11 bases. Looked up from germline, CDR1 is SNHLY and CDR2 is FYNNEI. V gave up 5 bases and J gave up 5 bases; unmatched junction bases: 8. CDR3 size: 15 residues. The CDR3 loop is CASSPPGQGVNEQYV. CDR3 in DNA: TGTGCCAGCAGTCCCCCGGGACAGGGGGTTAACGAGCAGTACGTC.

This clone was seen a single time. This rearrangement joins TRBV5-1 to TRBJ1-6, with 7 positions matching TRBD1. With V trimmed by 0 bases and J by 10 bases, 13 bases remained unmatched. This CDR3 comprises 17 residues. Germline V gene data show CDR1 as SGHRS and CDR2 as YFSETQ. The CDR3 DNA reads TGCGCCAGCAGCTTGGCGGGTGACAGGGAAGGCAAATCACCCCTCCACTTT. Its translation is CASSLAGDREGKSPLHF.

This clone was observed a single time. The CDR3, as DNA: TGTGCCAGCAGTGAAGTCGCGCAGGCAAACTATGGCTACACCTTC. Amino acids: CASSEVAQANYGYTF. This chain connects TRBV6-1 to TRBJ1-2; D remains unclear. This CDR3 spans 15 amino acids. V was cut by 1 base and J by 2 bases, with 11 bases left in between. Germline V gene data show CDR1 as MNHNS and CDR2 as SASEGT.

A single count supports this clone. The V and J genes are TRBV7-2 and TRBJ1-5; D is perhaps TRBD1 (5 bases). CDR1 is SGHTA, CDR2 FQGNSA, per germline. V dropped 1 base and J dropped 6 bases, with 10 bases sitting between them. This CDR3 contains 14 residues. This CDR3 is CASSLGDSSQPQHF. For the CDR3, the DNA is TGTGCCAGCAGCTTAGGCGACAGCTCTCAGCCCCAGCATTTT.

This rearrangement joins TRBV2 to TRBJ1-1, with a possible D match to TRBD1 (6 bases). CDR1 is SNHLY and CDR2 is FYNNEI in the germline V gene. V was cut by 7 bases and J by 6 bases, with 12 bases left in between. The CDR3 is 12 residues long. CDR3 in amino acids: CASIQGTSEAFF. The DNA of the CDR3 is TGTGCCAGCATCCAGGGGACATCTGAAGCTTTCTTT.

J is TRBJ1-1 and V is TRBV6-5, with D possibly being TRBD1 (5 bases). V was trimmed by 2 bases and J by 0 bases, leaving 10 bases between them. CDR3 length equals 15 residues. Per the germline V gene, CDR1 is MNHEY and CDR2 is SVGAGI. The DNA for the CDR3 is TGTGCCAGCAGTTACGGGGAGGGACTGAACACTGAAGCTTTCTTT. It translates to CASSYGEGLNTEAFF.

This clone occurred a few times. The J gene is TRBJ1-6, the V gene TRBV18, with TRBD1 as a possible D gene (6 bases). This CDR3 is built from 14 residues. The V end was cut by 3 bases, the J end by 10 bases, with 13 bases between. Germline values: CDR1 KGHSH, CDR2 LQKENI. CDR3 protein: CASSPTGRDSPLHF. In DNA, the CDR3 is TGTGCCAGCTCACCGACAGGACGAGACTCACCCCTCCACTTT.

The chain carries TRBV7-9 and TRBJ1-2; the D is unclear. Trimming left V 5 bases short and J 8 bases short, with 12 bases between. Germline V gene sequence: CDR1 SEHNR, CDR2 FQNEAQ (reference sequence). This CDR3 comprises 12 residues. Written as DNA, the CDR3 is TGTGCCAGCAGCAGTCCTACGGGGGGCTACACCTTC. Translating gives CASSSPTGGYTF. Based on the CDR3 plus reference TRBV7-9 and TRBJ1-2, the full variable domain is DTGVSQNPRHKITKRGQNVTFRCDPISEHNRLYWYRQTLGQGPEFLTYFQNEAQLEKSRLLSDRFSAERPKGSFSTLEIQRTEQGDSAMYLCASSSPTGGYTFGSGTRLTVV.

With regard to this clone: Mismatch with germline at one junction end may stem from a read error. The genes are TRBV7-7 and TRBJ2-1, with 9 bases lining up with TRBD2. From germline, CDR1 is SSHAT and CDR2 FNYEAQ (reference sequence). The CDR3 has 15 amino acids. The CDR3 loop is CASSLATSGDNEQFF. DNA for the CDR3: TGTGCTAGCAGCTTAGCGACTAGCGGCGACAATGAGCAGTTCTTC.

V gene TRBV19 combines with J gene TRBJ2-7; 7 bases fit TRBD2. Germline V gene lookup returns CDR1 LNHDA and CDR2 SQIVND (reference sequence). The V segment lost 7 bases and the J segment 1 base; nucleotides outside the gene matches: 10. This CDR3 has 15 residues. CDR3 bases: TGTGCCAGTATACTCTTGGGGGGGAGATCCTACGAGCAGTACGTC. This gives the protein CASILLGGRSYEQYV.

V usage is TRBV29-1 and J usage is TRBJ2-7, with D tentatively TRBD2 (6 bases). From germline, CDR1 is SQVTM and CDR2 ANQGSEA. Between the trimmed V and J ends, which lost 7 bases and 3 bases, there was a span of 13 bases. This CDR3 is 12 amino acids long. The CDR3 reads CSAGDSYYEQYV. The CDR3 DNA follows: TGCAGCGCCGGGGACTCATACTACGAGCAGTACGTC.

V gene TRBV2 combines with J gene TRBJ1-4, with 10 positions matching TRBD1. The CDR3 is 15 residues long. Germline trimming cut 6 bases from V and 6 bases from J; bases unmatched to any gene: 7. The germline CDR1 and CDR2 sequences are SNHLY and FYNNEI. CDR3 coding DNA: TGTGCCAGCAGCGCAAGAGGGACAGGGGATGAAAAACTGTTTTTT. It specifies CASSARGTGDEKLFF.

J is TRBJ1-1 and V is TRBV7-2, with D maybe TRBD1 (5 bases). V was clipped by 1 base and J by 1 base, with 7 bases between them. This CDR3 is built from 14 residues. Germline V lookup: CDR1 SGHTA, CDR2 FQGNSA. The CDR3 sequence is CASSLVQGNTEAFF. The CDR3 DNA reads TGTGCCAGCAGCTTAGTTCAGGGGAACACTGAAGCTTTCTTT.

This clone has a single count. This chain joins TRBV10-3 and TRBJ1-1; no clear D. The germline CDR1 and CDR2 sequences are ENHRY and SYGVKD. The CDR3 runs 13 residues. V was pared by 8 bases and J by 3 bases, with 13 bases between. CDR3 nucleotide sequence: TGTGCCATCGGGGTCGCGGAGGACACTGAAGCTTTCTTT. Translation: CAIGVAEDTEAFF.

The chain links TRBV4-3 to TRBJ2-2, with 7 bases identical to TRBD1. Germline V gene sequence: CDR1 LGHNA, CDR2 YSLEER. The CDR3 contains 16 residues. After removal of 4 bases from V and 4 bases from J, the junction contained 9 bases not matched to a gene. CDR3 bases: TGCGCCAGCAGCCGCGGACAGGCGATGAGCACCGGGGAGCTGTTTTTT. It codes for CASSRGQAMSTGELFF.

The rearrangement links TRBV29-1 to TRBJ2-4; D is possibly TRBD2 (5 bases). The CDR3 loop spans 12 amino acids. The germline gives CDR1 SQVTM, CDR2 ANQGSEA. The CDR3 DNA is TGCAGTGTGTGGGGAGTCGGGAACATTCAGTACTTC. It translates to CSVWGVGNIQYF.

This sequence joins TRBV5-1 and TRBJ2-3; D ambiguous. Germline CDR1 is SGHRS and CDR2 is YFSETQ. The CDR3 consists of 12 residues. V shed 5 bases and J shed 6 bases, with 10 bases lying between them. CDR3 nucleotides: TGCGCCAGCAGGGCCGCTCCGGATACGCAGTATTTT. This codes for CASRAAPDTQYF.

The chain couples TRBV7-2 to TRBJ2-2; 11 positions agree with TRBD2. CDR1 is SGHTA, CDR2 FQGNSA, per germline. The CDR3 runs to 16 residues. With 7 bases clipped from V and 9 bases from J, the junction kept 13 bases outside the gene matches. The CDR3 bases are TGTGCCAGCACTCAGGGGCTAGCGGGGGGACGGCGGGAGCTGTTTTTT. Translation: CASTQGLAGGRRELFF.

This sequence joins TRBV5-1 and TRBJ1-6, with 10 positions matching TRBD1. From germline, CDR1 is SGHRS and CDR2 YFSETQ. The CDR3 is 15 residues long. The V and J ends lost 1 base and 10 bases, in that order; junction bases with no gene match: 5. This chain's CDR3 is CASSLNRDRGSPLHF. The CDR3 region has the DNA TGCGCCAGCAGCTTGAACCGGGACAGGGGCTCACCCCTCCACTTT. Looking up the rest from reference TRBV5-1 and TRBJ1-6 gives the full variable domain: KAGVTQTPRYLIKTRGQQVTLSCSPISGHRSVSWYQQTPGQGLQFLFEYFSETQRNKGNFPGRFSGRQFSNSRSEMNVSTLELGDSALYLCASSLNRDRGSPLHFGNGTRLTVT.

This chain joins TRBV11-3 and TRBJ2-7; 7 bases are shared with TRBD1. Germline lookup yields CDR1 SGHNT and CDR2 YENEEA. V lost 5 bases to trimming and J lost 6 bases; unmatched junction nucleotides: 4. This CDR3 is built from 12 residues. CDR3 sequence: CASSLTGAEQYV. CDR3 bases: TGTGCCAGCAGCCTCACAGGGGCCGAGCAGTACGTC.

The rearrangement uses TRBV19 and TRBJ1-3; D is possibly TRBD1 (6 bases). This CDR3 comprises 15 residues. The V gene's germline CDR1 is LNHDA and CDR2 SQIVND (reference sequence). The V end lost 4 bases, the J end lost 5 bases, and 15 bases lay between the germline ends. The CDR3, as DNA: TGTGCCAGTAGTACCCCACAGGGAAACAGAAACACCATATATTTT. Translated: CASSTPQGNRNTIYF.

This clone appeared a single time. This CDR3 is CASSQVIGENSPLHF. For the CDR3, the DNA is TGCGCCAGCAGCCAAGTTATCGGGGAGAATTCACCCCTCCACTTT. The J gene is TRBJ1-6, the V gene TRBV4-3; D call uncertain. The germline V gene has CDR1 LGHNA and CDR2 YSLEER. V lost 1 base and J lost 7, with 11 bases in between. CDR3 length: 15 amino acids.

The chain joins TRBV2 to TRBJ1-2; tentatively, D is TRBD1 (5 bases). Germline V gene lookup returns CDR1 SNHLY and CDR2 FYNNEI. V was clipped by 3 bases and J by 3 bases, with 14 bases between them. CDR3 length equals 15 residues. CDR3 in DNA: TGTGCCAGCAGTGAGTGGAGGGGTCTGGACTATGGCTACACCTTC. It yields the protein CASSEWRGLDYGYTF.

V and J are TRBV11-3 and TRBJ2-1, with 8 bases matching TRBD2. CDR1 and CDR2 (germline): SGHNT, YENEEA. V lost 0 bases, J lost 3 bases, and 4 bases stayed unmatched. This CDR3 contains 16 residues. The DNA of the CDR3 is TGTGCCAGCAGCTTAGATTCCCTAGCGGGCTACAATGAGCAGTTCTTC. Protein: CASSLDSLAGYNEQFF.

This clone was found once. This chain links TRBV18 with TRBJ1-1, with D possibly matching TRBD1 (5 bases). Looked up from germline, CDR1 is KGHSH and CDR2 is LQKENI. V was shortened by 3 bases and J by 3 bases, with 8 bases between the two germline ends. There are 13 residues in the CDR3. The CDR3 is CASSPRVDTEAFF. The CDR3 DNA follows: TGTGCCAGCTCACCCAGGGTAGACACTGAAGCTTTCTTT.